This is a list of T cell receptor beta chains from one sample in a study of shared clonotypes between healthy human individuals. Only in-frame clones appear in the TCRdb table, and some are missing; sequencing was by immunoSEQ multiplex PCR. The table shows around 1 million clones, with over 60% occurring only once. The specimen sequenced was memory CD4+ T cells sorted from blood. These receptors came from a man between 18 and 29 years old in good health. CDR3s include the opening cysteine and the closing phenylalanine or tryptophan. The D gene is left open where the match is weak. The size of a clone is reported for some rows only, either as once, few or many, or as a class for expanded clones.

>TRBD1|TRBV6-1|once|TRBJ1-6
TGTGCCAGCAGCCTGGGACAGGGGGATAATTCACCCCTCCACTTT
CASSLGQGDNSPLHF
>.|TRBV2|few|TRBJ1-5
TGTGCCAGTACGGACCGACCAAGCAATCAGCCCCAGCATTTT
CASTDRPSNQPQHF
>.|TRBV7-9|few|TRBJ1-5
TGTGCCAGCAGCCCCCCTGGCCAGCCCCAGCATTTT
CASSPPGQPQHF
>.|TRBV2|.|TRBJ1-5
TGTGCCAGCAGTGATTCCCTCCAGCCCCAGCATTTT
CASSDSLQPQHF
>TRBD2|TRBV20-1|.|TRBJ2-7
TGCAGTGCTGGGACTACCGGGGAGCAGTACTTC
CSAGTTGEQYF
>.|TRBV13|.|TRBJ1-3
TGTGCCAGCAGCCGGACAGACCCGAGCTCTGGAAACACCATATATTTT
CASSRTDPSSGNTIYF
>.|TRBV6-5|many|TRBJ1-2
TGTGCCAGCAGTCAGGGAGTTGGCTACACCTTC
CASSQGVGYTF
>TRBD1|TRBV5-1|.|TRBJ1-1
TGCGCCAGCAGCTTGGGGGACAGGGGAGGGGCGACTGAAGCTTTCTTT
CASSLGDRGGATEAFF
>TRBD2|TRBV7-2|.|TRBJ2-4
TGTGCCAGCAGCTTAGATGCTAGCGGGAGGGCCGTGCACTTC
CASSLDASGRAVHF
>TRBD1|TRBV5-6|few|TRBJ2-7
TGTGCCAGCAGCACGTCCGGGACAGGGACCTACGAGCAGTACTTC
CASSTSGTGTYEQYF
>TRBD1|TRBV5-1|.|TRBJ2-7
TGCGCCAGCAGCGCGGACAGGGGTGACTACGAGCAGTACTTC
CASSADRGDYEQYF
>.|TRBV28|.|TRBJ2-7
TGTGCCAGCAGCTTCCAAGTTCCCTACGAGCAGTACTTC
CASSFQVPYEQYF
>.|TRBV6-6|.|TRBJ1-5
TGTGCCAGCAGTTACTCTGGACGATCAAGCAATCAGCCCCAGCATTTT
CASSYSGRSSNQPQHF
>.|TRBV7-9|.|TRBJ2-1
TGTGCCAGCAGCGGGAGCTCCTACAATGAGCAGTTCTTC
CASSGSSYNEQFF
>TRBD1|TRBV15|.|TRBJ1-2
TGTGCCACCAGCAGAGGTGGGACAGGGGGTAAGGGTGGCTACACCTTC
CATSRGGTGGKGGYTF
>TRBD1|TRBV19|.|TRBJ2-1
TGTGCCAGTAGTAATTGGGGACAGGCCGAGGATTGGATCTTC
CASSNWGQAEDWIF
>.|TRBV7-2|many|TRBJ2-4
TGTGCCAGCAGCTTAGTGGCAGTGGGCAAAAACATTCAGTACTTC
CASSLVAVGKNIQYF
>.|TRBV29-1|few|TRBJ1-1
TGCAGCGTCGCGAGAGGGGCGAACACTGAAGCTTTCTTT
CSVARGANTEAFF
>.|TRBV7-8|.|TRBJ2-6
TGTGCCAGCAGCCCCCGGGAACACAACTCTGGGGCCAACGTCCTGACTTTC
CASSPREHNSGANVLTF
>.|TRBV4-1|few|TRBJ1-5
TGCGCCAGCAGCCAAGATCGGGGTTCATACGGACGGGGGGAGGATCAGCCCCAGCATTTT
CASSQDRGSYGRGEDQPQHF
>.|TRBV19|.|TRBJ1-1
TGTGCCAGTAGTATAGGTCGGGAAATTGATAACACTGAAGCTTTCTTT
CASSIGREIDNTEAFF
>.|TRBV6-4|.|TRBJ1-2
TGTGCCAGCAAAGAACAGGAGGGGATAAGTGGCTACACCTTC
CASKEQEGISGYTF
>.|TRBV2|.|TRBJ2-4
TGTGCCAGCAGCGCCCACGGGGGAAACATTCAGTACTTC
CASSAHGGNIQYF
>TRBD1|TRBV6-5|.|TRBJ1-1
TGTGCCAGCAGTTACTCAGGCAGGGGGAGCGGCACTGAAGCTTTCTTT
CASSYSGRGSGTEAFF
>.|TRBV7-8|.|TRBJ2-5
TGTGCCAGCAGCCCTGGACGTACCCAGCGGGAGACCCAGTACTTC
CASSPGRTQRETQYF
>.|TRBV7-2|.|TRBJ2-5
TGTGCCAGCAGCACTTCGACAGGTGGGGGGGCGACCCAGTACTTC
CASSTSTGGGATQYF
>TRBD1|TRBV5-1|.|TRBJ2-7
TGCGCCAGCAGCTTGCCCGGGACAGGGAAAGAGCAGTACTTC
CASSLPGTGKEQYF
>.|TRBV9|.|TRBJ1-6
TGTGCCAGCAGCGCGCCTGGCGTACGGTCACCCCTCCACTTT
CASSAPGVRSPLHF
>.|TRBV7-2|.|TRBJ2-3
TGTGCCAGCAGCCCACACCTACCGCCAGATACGCAGTATTTT
CASSPHLPPDTQYF
>.|TRBV28|.|TRBJ2-7
TGTGCCAGCAAACCGCGGGACAGCCCCATCTCCTACGAGCAGTACTTC
CASKPRDSPISYEQYF
>.|TRBV6-1|.|TRBJ1-4
TGTGCCAGCAAAAGGGATTCGGGTGAAAAACTGTTTTTT
CASKRDSGEKLFF
>.|TRBV19|.|TRBJ2-3
TGTGCCAGTAGTATAGTCGGCTCTAGCACAGATACGCAGTATTTT
CASSIVGSSTDTQYF
>TRBD2|TRBV25-1|.|TRBJ2-1
TGTGCCAGCAATTCCGGGACTAGGGGCTACAATGAGCAGTTCTTC
CASNSGTRGYNEQFF
>.|TRBV19|few|TRBJ1-5
TGTGCCAGTAGTATGGCAGGAACTAATCAGCCCCAGCATTTT
CASSMAGTNQPQHF
>.|TRBV5-1|.|TRBJ2-1
TGCGCCAGCAGCTTGGCCGCCAATGAGCAGTTCTTC
CASSLAANEQFF
>TRBD2|TRBV4-3|many|TRBJ2-7
TGCGCCAGCGGGGGGGGTGCCGGAGGGAACTACGAGCAGTACTTC
CASGGGAGGNYEQYF
>.|TRBV7-9|many|TRBJ2-2
TGTGCCAGCAGCTTAGCGTCGGGACCAATCTTCACCGGGGAGCTGTTTTTT
CASSLASGPIFTGELFF
>.|TRBV5-4|.|TRBJ2-7
TGTGCCAGCAGCCCCCAGGGGCCGGGCGAGCAGTACTTC
CASSPQGPGEQYF
>TRBD2|TRBV4-1|.|TRBJ2-5
TGCGCCAGCAGCCAAGTCGGGGGGAAGGGGGAGACCCAGTACTTC
CASSQVGGKGETQYF
>.|TRBV11-2|.|TRBJ2-2
TGTGCCAGCAGTATGATGGGACAAATAGGCACCGGGGAGCTGTTTTTT
CASSMMGQIGTGELFF
>TRBD2|TRBV7-2|.|TRBJ2-6
TGTGCCAGCAGTCGAGCGGGGACCACCTCTGGGGCCAACGTCCTGACTTTC
CASSRAGTTSGANVLTF
>.|TRBV5-1|.|TRBJ1-4
TGCGCCAGCAGCTCCCATGGCACTAATGAAAAACTGTTTTTT
CASSSHGTNEKLFF
>.|TRBV18|.|TRBJ2-7
TGTGCCAGCTCACCAAGCACAGGATCCTACGAGCAGTACTTC
CASSPSTGSYEQYF
>.|TRBV6-1|.|TRBJ2-7
TGTGCCAGCAGTGAGGAGGCCTACGAGCAGTACTTC
CASSEEAYEQYF
>.|TRBV27|.|TRBJ2-2
TGTGCCAGCAGGGGATTGGCCGGGGAGCTGTTTTTT
CASRGLAGELFF